The clone carrying this T cell receptor (beta chain) has ten or more counts. Its antigen is not known. PBMCs were derived from roughly 10 ml fresh peripheral blood. The source of the sample is a study of T cells in Graves' hyperthyroidism and ophthalmopathy. V was clipped by 1 base and J by 2 bases; unmatched bases: 2. The germline CDR1 and CDR2 sequences are SGHTA and FQGNSA. The CDR3 loop spans 15 amino acids. Amplification yielded TCR beta CDR3 regions, with RNA transcripts as the source. HTBI primers were the set used in a first-round RT-PCR of the TCR CDR3. TCRdb processed the multiplex PCR reads anew with MiXCR; each CDR3 protein has one entry. Of about 210,000 distinct CDR3 sequences in the sample, roughly 15% were seen once. Study-wide results and caveats: Ophthalmopathy could be told apart from stable hyperthyroidism with a 13 V-J model.

The sequenced material came from blood. This receptor was taken from a middle-aged man with Graves' hyperthyroidism. This chain links TRBV7-2 with TRBJ2-7; 10 nucleotides match TRBD1. Written as DNA, the CDR3 is TGTGCCAGCAGCTTAGTCGGGACAGGGGCCTACGAGCAGTACTTC. Translated, it gives CASSLVGTGAYEQYF.